What follows is one T cell receptor beta chain and its context. V dropped 2 bases and J dropped 2 bases, with 15 bases sitting between them. This CDR3 comprises 17 residues. Germline assignment: CDR1 SGHVS and CDR2 FNYEAQ. The data stem from a study of control samples from healthy donors and cancer patients. Sequencing was performed with immunoSEQ multiplex PCR; in TCRdb, only in-frame clones are kept and a portion is missing. The top ten clones hold about 2% of a sample with over 150,000 clones, around 92% of them seen once. The receptor comes from a middle-aged woman in good health. The sequenced sample was blood. The chain links TRBV7-6 to TRBJ2-2; D could derive from TRBD1 or TRBD2 (7 bases each). CDR3 protein: CASSLPPGGANTGELFF. The CDR3 bases are TGTGCCAGCAGCTTACCCCCAGGGGGGGCCAACACCGGGGAGCTGTTTTTT.